The present T cell receptor beta chain was sequenced within a study of blood T cell repertoires in COVID-19. For the study at large: COVID-19 samples from acute and convalescent phases originated in the United States, Italy and Spain. Nucleic acid was either cDNA or gDNA, and it came from T cells, B-cell-depleted T cells, or PBMCs.

Per the original data handling: Cell counts per sample came from amplifying reference gene primers. Produced via immunoSEQ multiplex PCR; TCRdb's table is partial and in-frame only. The V and J calls and the clone size are those of that table, but D and trimming were determined from the DNA. The sample contains about 170,000 clones, more than 70% of which appear only once. Germline V lookup: CDR1 LNHDA, CDR2 SQIVND (reference sequence). V shed 4 bases, J shed 0 bases, and the junction held 4 bases outside the gene matches. The CDR3 length is 15 residues. The sequence was obtained from a man aged 45-60 years with active or convalescent COVID-19. The source material was peripheral blood. This chain joins TRBV19 and TRBJ1-2, with 8 bases matching TRBD1. In nucleotides, the CDR3 is TGTGCCAGTAGTACCGAGACAGGGGCTAACTATGGCTACACCTTC. As protein: CASSTETGANYGYTF.